The 8 T cell receptor beta chains below were found in one sample sequenced in a study of T cells after yellow fever vaccination. TCRdb reprocessed the 5' RACE reads with MiXCR, giving one entry per CDR3 protein. The repertoire consists of hundreds of thousands of distinct CDR3 sequences, with about 13% occurring once and the leading ten covering 11% to 15%. Source: PBMCs, taken on the day of the yellow fever booster vaccination. The origin of the receptors is a man younger than 40 who received the YFV17D yellow fever vaccine.

This clonotype has more than one count but fewer than ten. The chain joins TRBV9 to TRBJ2-1; TRBD2 matches at 11 bases. Trimming took 0 bases from V and 8 from J; bases not matched to a gene: 4. Germline V gene sequence: CDR1 SGDLS, CDR2 YYNGEE. CDR3 length equals 15 residues. The CDR3 sequence: CASSVGLAGRHEQFF. The DNA for the CDR3 is TGTGCCAGCAGCGTAGGACTAGCGGGACGGCATGAGCAGTTCTTC.

The gene calls are TRBV7-2 and TRBJ1-4, with D possibly being TRBD1 (6 bases). V was pared by 0 bases and J by 8 bases, with 13 bases between. Germline V gene data show CDR1 as SGHTA and CDR2 as FQGNSA. The CDR3 contains 15 residues. This CDR3 is CASSLALSGVEKLFF. CDR3 in DNA: TGTGCCAGCAGCTTAGCGCTGTCAGGGGTGGAAAAACTGTTTTTT.

The rearrangement links TRBV6-1 to TRBJ2-3, with D possibly TRBD2 on 7 matching bases. The CDR3 extends over 16 amino acids. V was clipped by 6 bases and J by 7 bases, with 23 bases between them. From germline, CDR1 is MNHNS and CDR2 SASEGT. The CDR3 bases are TGTGCCAGCAGCCGTGACCCGCAGGGGAGGGGATATACGCAGTATTTT. This translates into CASSRDPQGRGYTQYF.

This clonotype was observed a handful of times. The CDR3 nucleotides read TGTGCCAGCAGCGCCCGGACGGAGGGAGGCTACACCTTC. It translates to CASSARTEGGYTF. The chain recombines TRBV12-3 or TRBV12-4 with TRBJ1-2; D unclear. V lost 6 bases and J lost 8, with 16 bases in between. CDR3 length equals 13 residues.

The chain links TRBV5-1 to TRBJ2-4; D possibly uses TRBD1 or TRBD2 (5 bases each). This CDR3 comprises 15 residues. CDR1 and CDR2 (germline): SGHRS, YFSETQ. The V gene lost 0 bases and the J gene lost 4 bases, with 11 bases spanning the gap. For the CDR3, the DNA is TGCGCCAGCAGCTTGGCGGGGCCACCGAAAAACATTCAGTACTTC. It yields the protein CASSLAGPPKNIQYF.

This clonotype appeared a few times. The rearrangement uses TRBV20-1 and TRBJ2-7, with 10 bases matching TRBD1. This CDR3 is 13 amino acids long. J lost 2 bases, V lost 4 bases, and 2 bases had no gene match. Germline V gene sequence: CDR1 DFQATT, CDR2 SNEGSKA (reference sequence). The CDR3 protein is CSAKTGGPYEQYF. CDR3 DNA: TGCAGTGCTAAGACAGGGGGCCCCTACGAGCAGTACTTC.

The CDR3 is CASSLIGVTQETQYF. For the CDR3, the DNA is TGTGCCAGCAGCCTGATTGGAGTTACCCAAGAGACCCAGTACTTC. The gene calls are TRBV6-1 and TRBJ2-5, with D uncertain. The CDR3 covers 15 residues. Trimming pared 6 bases from V and 1 base from J, leaving 15 bases between. Germline V gene sequence: CDR1 MNHNS, CDR2 SASEGT.

This clonotype has more than one count but fewer than ten. The chain has TRBV5-1 and TRBJ2-1; TRBD1 agrees at 9 bases. The CDR3 has 16 residues. CDR1 is SGHRS and CDR2 is YFSETQ in the germline V gene. The ends lost 0 bases at V and 3 bases at J; junction bases unmatched: 4. CDR3 sequence (DNA): TGCGCCAGCAGCTTGGGGGGGACAGGGAACTACAATGAGCAGTTCTTC. Translating gives CASSLGGTGNYNEQFF.